This record looks at one T cell receptor (beta chain) sequence and its context. What it binds is unknown. Each of the donors was a healthy bone marrow donor. Each donor was nominally healthy when sampled (though unrecorded immune exposures were likely). A multiplex PCR was run with 60 Vbeta primers and 13 Jbeta primers. TCRdb keeps only in-frame clones here, not all; method: immunoSEQ multiplex PCR. The sample consists of about 130,000 clones, about three quarters of them appearing once. The data originate from a study of cytomegalovirus exposure and HLA in healthy donors. Study results and caveats: A later analysis, which compared TCR beta chains of equal frequency, found the HLA-associated ones more clonally expanded.

This sequence was found in a man in his fifties in good health and CMV-seronegative. The sequenced material came from PBMCs.

The CDR3 is CAKGPAGFGYTF. The CDR3 DNA sequence: TGTGCCAAGGGGCCTGCAGGCTTTGGCTACACCTTC. The V gene is TRBV27, the J gene TRBJ1-2, with a possible D match to TRBD1 (5 bases). Germline CDR1 MNHEY, CDR2 SMNVEV (reference sequence). CDR3 length: 12 residues. V lost 10 bases and J lost 7, with 16 bases in between.